Each of the 8 T cell receptor beta chains below was sequenced from the same sample in a study of blood T cell repertoires in COVID-19. The repertoire was sequenced with immunoSEQ multiplex PCR; TCRdb's copy has only in-frame clones and lacks some. The profile shows around 160,000 clones, around four fifths of them singletons. Sequenced: peripheral blood. The receptors were sampled from a woman at least 80 years old with acute or convalescent COVID-19.

This clone showed up just a few times. The rearrangement uses TRBV30 and TRBJ1-3, with TRBD1 as a possible D gene (5 bases). The CDR3 consists of 14 residues. Trimming removed 2 bases from V and 0 bases from J, with 8 bases in between. Germline CDR1 and CDR2: GTSNPN and SVGIG (reference sequence). The CDR3 loop reads CAWSKGASGNTIYF. The CDR3 DNA reads TGTGCCTGGAGTAAAGGGGCCTCTGGAAACACCATATATTTT.

The chain couples TRBV6-5 to TRBJ2-7, with unresolved D. Trimming removed 7 bases from V and 0 bases from J, with 10 bases in between. Germline V lookup: CDR1 MNHEY, CDR2 SVGAGI. The CDR3 totals 13 residues. CDR3 sequence: CASTPPSSYEQYF. The CDR3 DNA reads as TGTGCCAGCACCCCCCCGAGCTCCTACGAGCAGTACTTC.

This clone has just a few counts. The V and J genes are TRBV4-2 and TRBJ2-6; 10 nucleotides agree with TRBD1. The ends lost 1 base at V and 1 base at J; junction bases unmatched: 1. Per germline, CDR1 LGHNA and CDR2 YNFKEQ. The CDR3 is 17 residues long. CDR3 in DNA: TGTGCCAGCAGCCAAGGGGGACAGGGGTCTGGGGCCAACGTCCTGACTTTC. Amino acids: CASSQGGQGSGANVLTF.

The V call is TRBV11-2, the J call TRBJ2-7; 11 nucleotides agree with TRBD2. The CDR3 runs to 15 residues. Germline CDR1 SGHAT, CDR2 FQNNGV. Unmatched junction bases numbered 6, after V lost 1 base and J lost 7 bases. The CDR3 spells CASSLGKLAGVEQYF. CDR3 DNA: TGTGCCAGCAGCTTAGGGAAACTAGCGGGAGTGGAGCAGTACTTC.

This chain connects TRBV7-2 to TRBJ1-5; possible D gene TRBD1, 6 bases. The CDR3 has 13 residues. V was shortened by 5 bases and J by 5 bases, with 10 bases between the two germline ends. Looked up from germline, CDR1 is SGHTA and CDR2 is FQGNSA. CDR3 coding DNA: TGTGCCAGCAGCCGGACAGTATATCAGCCCCAGCATTTT. Its translation: CASSRTVYQPQHF.

This sequence joins TRBV29-1 and TRBJ1-6, with 8 positions matching TRBD1. V lost 4 bases to trimming and J lost 11 bases; unmatched junction nucleotides: 10. In germline, CDR1 is SQVTM, CDR2 ANQGSEA. CDR3 size: 14 residues. In DNA, the CDR3 is TGCAGCGTTGCCTCAGGGGGCGCGGGGACACCCCTCCACTTT. Amino acids: CSVASGGAGTPLHF.

The V and J genes are TRBV5-1 and TRBJ2-2, with TRBD2 identical over 11 bases. The CDR3 is made up of 15 amino acids. Germline V gives CDR1 SGHRS, CDR2 YFSETQ. Losses at the gene ends were 6 bases for V and 2 bases for J; bases not matched to a gene: 3. The CDR3 DNA is TGCGCCAGCACCAGACTAGCGGGAAACACCGGGGAGCTGTTTTTT. This gives the protein CASTRLAGNTGELFF.

This sequence joins TRBV7-9 and TRBJ1-3, with TRBD1 matching 7 bases. Germline CDR1 SEHNR, CDR2 FQNEAQ (reference sequence). This CDR3 spans 16 amino acids. The trim removed 4 bases at V and 3 bases at J, leaving 9 bases unmatched. The CDR3 is CASSSRASGGGNTIYF. As DNA, the CDR3 is TGTGCCAGCAGCTCACGGGCGTCAGGGGGTGGAAACACCATATATTTT.